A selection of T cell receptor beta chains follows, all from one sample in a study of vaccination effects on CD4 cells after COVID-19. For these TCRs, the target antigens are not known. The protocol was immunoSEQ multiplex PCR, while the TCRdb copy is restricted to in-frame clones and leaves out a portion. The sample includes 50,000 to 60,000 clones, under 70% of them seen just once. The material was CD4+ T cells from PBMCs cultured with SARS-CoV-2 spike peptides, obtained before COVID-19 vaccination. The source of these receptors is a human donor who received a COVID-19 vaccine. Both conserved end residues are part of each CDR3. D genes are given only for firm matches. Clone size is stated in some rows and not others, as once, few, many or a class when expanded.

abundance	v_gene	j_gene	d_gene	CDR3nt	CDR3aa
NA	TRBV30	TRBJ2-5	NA	TGTGCTCTACGGGGCAGTTCTACGGAGACCCAGTACTTC	CALRGSSTETQYF
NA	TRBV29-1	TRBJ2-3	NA	TGCAGCCTCCAGCGGGCCCTTAACACAGATACGCAGTATTTT	CSLQRALNTDTQYF
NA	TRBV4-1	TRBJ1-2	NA	TGCGCCAGCAGCCAAGGTATCGCCCAAACCAGCGGTGGCTACACCTTC	CASSQGIAQTSGGYTF
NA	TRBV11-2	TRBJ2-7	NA	TGTGCCAGCAGCTTAGGGAGGAGCACCTACGAGCAGTACTTC	CASSLGRSTYEQYF
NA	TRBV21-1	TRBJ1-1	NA	TGTGCCACCATGCGGGACCTAAAGGCCCCGATTGGAGAAGCTTTCTTT	CATMRDLKAPIGEAFF
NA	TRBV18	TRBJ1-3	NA	TGTGCCAGCTCACAAAGGGGCGGAACCTCTGGAAACACCATATATTTT	CASSQRGGTSGNTIYF
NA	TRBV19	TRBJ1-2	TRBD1	TGTGCCAGTAGTACCTGGGGACAGGTTCAAGTGGGCTACACCTTC	CASSTWGQVQVGYTF
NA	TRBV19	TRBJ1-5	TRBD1	TGTGCCAGTAGTATAGGATTGAGGGGACAGCATAGCAATCAGCCCCAGCATTTT	CASSIGLRGQHSNQPQHF
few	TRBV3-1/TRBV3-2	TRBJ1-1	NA	TGTGCCAGCAGCTTCGGACAGAACACTGAAGCTTTCTTT	CASSFGQNTEAFF
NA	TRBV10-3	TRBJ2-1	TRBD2	TGTGCCATCAGTGAGTCGCTGCTAGCGGGTTACAATGAGCAGTTCTTC	CAISESLLAGYNEQFF
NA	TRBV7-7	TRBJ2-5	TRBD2	TGTGCTAGCAGTTTTAGCGGGACAGAGACCCAGTACTTC	CASSFSGTETQYF
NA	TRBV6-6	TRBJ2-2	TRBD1	TGTGCCAGCAGCCCTCCGGGACAGGAGAACACCGGGGAGCTGTTTTTT	CASSPPGQENTGELFF
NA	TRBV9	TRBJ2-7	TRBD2	TGTGCCAGCAGCGGGGGGGGGTTGTACGAGCAGTACTTC	CASSGGGLYEQYF
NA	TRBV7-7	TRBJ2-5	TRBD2	TGTGCTAGCACCCCGGGGCGGGGGCAAGAGACCCAGTACTTC	CASTPGRGQETQYF
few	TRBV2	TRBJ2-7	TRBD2	TGTGCCAGCAGTACTGGGACTAGCGGTGAAGAGCAGTACTTC	CASSTGTSGEEQYF
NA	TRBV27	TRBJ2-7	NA	TGTGCCAGCAGTTTAACAGGGCGCGCAGAGCAGTACTTC	CASSLTGRAEQYF
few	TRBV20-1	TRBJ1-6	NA	TGCAGTGTTGAGGGTAATTCACCCCTCCACTTT	CSVEGNSPLHF
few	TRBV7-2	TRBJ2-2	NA	TGTGCCAGCAGTCTTACTAGGGGGTACACCGGGGAGCTGTTTTTT	CASSLTRGYTGELFF
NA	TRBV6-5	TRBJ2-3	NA	TGTGCCAGCAGAATGGGGGGTGGAACAGATACGCAGTATTTT	CASRMGGGTDTQYF
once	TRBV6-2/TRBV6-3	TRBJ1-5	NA	TGTGCCAGCAGTTACAGGGGTCCCCATCAGCCCCAGCATTTT	CASSYRGPHQPQHF
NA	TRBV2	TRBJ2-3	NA	TGTGCCAGCAGTGATGGGGCGGCAGATACGCAGTATTTT	CASSDGAADTQYF
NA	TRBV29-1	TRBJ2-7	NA	TGCAGCGTTGAAGAAAGGGACCCCCTCTACGAGCAGTACTTC	CSVEERDPLYEQYF
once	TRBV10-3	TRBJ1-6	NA	TGTGCCATCAGTCTCCATGGGGGGGGCCTCGATAATTCACCCCTCCACTTT	CAISLHGGGLDNSPLHF
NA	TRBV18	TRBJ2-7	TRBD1	TGTGCCAGCTCACCCGGGACAGGCTCCTACGAGCAGTACTTC	CASSPGTGSYEQYF
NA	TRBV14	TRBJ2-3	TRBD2	TGTGCCAGCAGCCAAGATGTATACATTACTAGCGCAAATACGCAGTATTTT	CASSQDVYITSANTQYF
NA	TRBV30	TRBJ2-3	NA	TGTGCCTGGAGGGATCAGGGGTCCGGAACAGATACGCAGTATTTT	CAWRDQGSGTDTQYF
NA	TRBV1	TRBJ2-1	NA	TGCACCAGCAGCCACTTTGAGAAGACTAGCGGGTTTGGCCGTTACAATGAGCAGTTCTTC	CTSSHFEKTSGFGRYNEQFF
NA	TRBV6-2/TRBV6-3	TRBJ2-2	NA	TGTGCCAGCAGTTACCACGGGGAGCTGTTTTTT	CASSYHGELFF
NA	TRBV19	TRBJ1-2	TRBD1	TGTGCCAGTAGGGGGACAGGGACCACAATTTCTCTCGGCTACACCTTC	CASRGTGTTISLGYTF
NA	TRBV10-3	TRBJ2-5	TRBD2	TGTGCCATCACCCCGGGGGGGGGCGAGACCCAGTACTTC	CAITPGGGETQYF
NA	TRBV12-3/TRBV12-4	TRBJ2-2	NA	TGTGCCAGCTCAGTTTTTGGAAACGGGGAGCTGTTTTTT	CASSVFGNGELFF
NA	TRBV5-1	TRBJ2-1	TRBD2	TGCGCCAGCACGGGGGGCTCCTACAATGAGCAGTTCTTC	CASTGGSYNEQFF
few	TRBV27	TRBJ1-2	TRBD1	TGTGCCAGCAGTTGGCGTCGGACAGGGAACTATGGCTACACCTTC	CASSWRRTGNYGYTF
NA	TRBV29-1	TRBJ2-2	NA	TGCAGCGTTGACAGGGTGGACACCGGGGAGCTGTTTTTT	CSVDRVDTGELFF
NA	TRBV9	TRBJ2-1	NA	TGTGCCAGCAGCGTAGAGGGACTTGGGAATGAGCAGTTCTTC	CASSVEGLGNEQFF
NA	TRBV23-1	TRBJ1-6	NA	TGCGCCAGCAGTCAATCTTGTAAGTATCGGTACCTCAGGGTGGATTCACCCCTCCACTTT	CASSQSCKYRYLRVDSPLHF
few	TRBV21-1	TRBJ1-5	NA	TGTGCCAGCAGCATGATACCGGCCCCGAGGTATAGCAATCAGCCCCAGCATTTT	CASSMIPAPRYSNQPQHF
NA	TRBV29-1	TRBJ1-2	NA	TGCAGCGTTATTCGCCCTGGTGGCTACACCTTC	CSVIRPGGYTF
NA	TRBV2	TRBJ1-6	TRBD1	TGTGCCAGCAGTTTACAGGGGGCCTATAATTCACCCCTCCACTTT	CASSLQGAYNSPLHF
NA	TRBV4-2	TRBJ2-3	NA	TGTGCCAGCAGCCAAGGGTACAGGGAGGGCACAGATACGCAGTATTTT	CASSQGYREGTDTQYF
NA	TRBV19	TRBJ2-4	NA	TGTGCCAGTAGTATAGGGTTTAAACAGGGACGGGGCAAAAACATTCAGTACTTC	CASSIGFKQGRGKNIQYF
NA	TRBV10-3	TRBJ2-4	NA	TGTGCCATCAGTGAGTACCATCTCGATAAAAACATTCAGTACTTC	CAISEYHLDKNIQYF
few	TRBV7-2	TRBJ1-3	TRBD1	TGTGCCAGCAGCCCAGGGGGCGACAGGGGTAACACCATATATTTT	CASSPGGDRGNTIYF
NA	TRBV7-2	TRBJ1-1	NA	TGTGCCAGCAGCCAAACTAGGACGGTTTTGAACACTGAAGCTTTCTTT	CASSQTRTVLNTEAFF
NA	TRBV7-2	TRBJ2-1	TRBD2	TGTGCCAGCAGCTCGAAGCGGGGGGGCTCCTACAATGAGCAGTTCTTC	CASSSKRGGSYNEQFF